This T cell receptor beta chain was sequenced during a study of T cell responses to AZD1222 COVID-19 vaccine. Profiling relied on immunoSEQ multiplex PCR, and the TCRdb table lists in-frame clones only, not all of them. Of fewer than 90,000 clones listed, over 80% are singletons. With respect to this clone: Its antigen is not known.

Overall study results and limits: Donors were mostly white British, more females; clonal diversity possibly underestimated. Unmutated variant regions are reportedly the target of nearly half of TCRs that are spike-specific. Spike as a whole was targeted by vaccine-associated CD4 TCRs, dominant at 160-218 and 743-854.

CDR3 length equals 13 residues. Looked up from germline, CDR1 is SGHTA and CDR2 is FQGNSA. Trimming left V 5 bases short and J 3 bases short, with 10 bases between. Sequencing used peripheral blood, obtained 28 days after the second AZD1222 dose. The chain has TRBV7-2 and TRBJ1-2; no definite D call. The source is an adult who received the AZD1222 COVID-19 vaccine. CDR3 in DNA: TGTGCCAGCAGCCGCGACGGATACTATGGCTACACCTTC. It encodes CASSRDGYYGYTF.